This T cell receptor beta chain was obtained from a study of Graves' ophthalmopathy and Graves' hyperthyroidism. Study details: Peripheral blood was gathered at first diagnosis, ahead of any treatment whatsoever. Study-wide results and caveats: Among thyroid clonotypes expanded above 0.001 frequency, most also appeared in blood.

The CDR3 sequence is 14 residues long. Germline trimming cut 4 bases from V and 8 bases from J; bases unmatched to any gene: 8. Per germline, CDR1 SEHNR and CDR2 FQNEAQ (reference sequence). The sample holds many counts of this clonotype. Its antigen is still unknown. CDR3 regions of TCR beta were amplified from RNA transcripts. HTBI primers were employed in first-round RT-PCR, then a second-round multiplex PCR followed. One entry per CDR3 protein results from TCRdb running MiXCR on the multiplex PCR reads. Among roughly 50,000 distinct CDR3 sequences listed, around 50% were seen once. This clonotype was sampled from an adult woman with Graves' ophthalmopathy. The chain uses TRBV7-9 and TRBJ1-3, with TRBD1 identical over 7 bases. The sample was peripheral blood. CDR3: CASSYLQGSYTIYF. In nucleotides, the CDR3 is TGTGCCAGCAGCTACTTACAGGGGAGCTACACCATATATTTT. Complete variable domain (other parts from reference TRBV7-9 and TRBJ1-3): DTGVSQNPRHKITKRGQNVTFRCDPISEHNRLYWYRQTLGQGPEFLTYFQNEAQLEKSRLLSDRFSAERPKGSFSTLEIQRTEQGDSAMYLCASSYLQGSYTIYFGEGSWLTVV.